This T cell receptor (beta chain) was observed in a study of T cells after yellow fever vaccination. In the study overall: Low-cell-number fractions were prepared with SMART-Seq v4 Ultra Low Input. Study-wide results and limits: There was a small share of clonotypes that showed up in both the CD4 and CD8 compartments. The secondary T-cell response peaked on day 5, not day 15, but was weaker.

In making TCR cDNA, 5'RACE template switching added a universal primer site and UMIs to it. TCRdb ran MiXCR on the 5' RACE reads and lists one entry per CDR3 protein. The sample includes some 250,000 distinct CDR3 sequences, about 3.5% of them seen just once. V dropped 5 bases and J dropped 10; count of bases not matched to a gene: 7. Germline V CDR1 and CDR2: DFQATT, SNEGSKA (reference sequence). This CDR3 spans 13 amino acids. This clonotype was seen at least ten times. No antigen is known for it. This sequence was found in a man aged 18 to 29 who received the YFV17D yellow fever vaccine. The chain combines TRBV20-1 with TRBJ2-1; 11 bases align to TRBD2. This specimen consisted of PBMCs, obtained 15 days after the yellow fever booster vaccination. CDR3 sequence reads: CSALAGGSGEQFF. Here the CDR3 DNA reads TGCAGTGCTTTAGCGGGGGGGTCGGGAGAGCAGTTCTTC.